This T cell receptor (beta chain) was retrieved from a study of blood T cell repertoires in COVID-19. J gave up 1 base and V 6 bases, and 3 bases lay outside the gene matches. The V gene's germline CDR1 is MNHNY and CDR2 SVGAGI (reference sequence). The CDR3 is 14 residues long. Generated by immunoSEQ multiplex PCR, the TCRdb table keeps only in-frame clones and is missing some. The table shows hundreds of thousands of clones, with 88% occurring only once. This clone appeared a few times. This sequence was found in a woman aged 55-75 years who had recovered from COVID-19. The chain carries TRBV6-6 and TRBJ1-1, with 9 positions matching TRBD1. Sequencing used PBMCs or T cells enriched from blood (not recorded which). The CDR3 coding sequence is TGTGCCAGCAGGAAGGACAGGGGGAACACTGAAGCTTTCTTT. It is translated as CASRKDRGNTEAFF.